This entry features one T cell receptor (beta chain) sequence. Its specificity is not known. The source of the sample is a study of post-analysis software for immune sequencing data. Study-level points and caveats: Samples from one preparation batch, clustered by F measure, grouped strongly together. Patients had higher frequencies than controls of about 5 TRBV segments, including TRBV5-6, TRBV5-1 and TRBV20-1. Those with multiple sclerosis, the patient group, showed significantly lower normalized Chao1 diversity than controls.

The TCR beta cDNA libraries carried unique molecular identifiers. TCRdb re-analysed the PCR reads in MiXCR, keeping a single row per CDR3 protein. The data hold roughly 400,000 distinct CDR3 sequences, with 39% observed a single time. This CDR3 has 12 amino acids. CDR1 and CDR2 from the germline V gene are SEHNR and FQNEAQ (reference sequence). With V trimmed by 3 bases and J by 11 bases, 5 bases remained unmatched. V and J are TRBV7-9 and TRBJ2-3; 7 bases agree with TRBD1. This clonotype was sampled from a girl aged 2 to 9 with multiple sclerosis. The material sequenced was blood. CDR3 sequence: CASSLTGMEQYF. CDR3 coding DNA: TGTGCCAGCAGCTTGACAGGGATGGAGCAGTATTTT.